This TCR beta chain was documented in a study of cytomegalovirus exposure and HLA in healthy donors. This CDR3 is built from 13 residues. Germline V gives CDR1 SGHDN, CDR2 FVKESK. Trimming shortened V by 4 bases and J by 5 bases, and 8 bases separated the two germline ends. Measured with immunoSEQ multiplex PCR; TCRdb has only the in-frame clones, and not every one. The data contain around 250,000 clones, 90% of them singletons. The chain carries TRBV14 and TRBJ2-2; no firm D call. Sequenced input: PBMCs. The TCR sequence derives from a woman aged 18-35 years in good health and CMV-seronegative. DNA for the CDR3: TGTGCCAGCAGCCGCCAACAAACCGGGGAGCTGTTTTTT. Translating gives CASSRQQTGELFF.